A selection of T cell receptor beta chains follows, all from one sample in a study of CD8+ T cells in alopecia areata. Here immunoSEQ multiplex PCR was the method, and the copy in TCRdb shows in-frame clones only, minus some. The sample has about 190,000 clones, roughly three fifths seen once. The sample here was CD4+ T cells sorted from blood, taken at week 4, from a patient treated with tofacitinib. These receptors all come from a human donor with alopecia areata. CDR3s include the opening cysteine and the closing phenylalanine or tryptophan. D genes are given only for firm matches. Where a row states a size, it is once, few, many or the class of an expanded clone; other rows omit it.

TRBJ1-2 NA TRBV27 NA CASSPLGVAAGYTF TGTGCCAGCAGTCCGTTGGGCGTGGCGGCTGGCTACACCTTC
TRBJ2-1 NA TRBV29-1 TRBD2 CSVRTSGRGEQFF TGCAGCGTGAGGACTAGCGGGAGAGGTGAGCAGTTCTTC
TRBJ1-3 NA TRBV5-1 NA CASSGSGAPGNTIYF TGCGCCAGCAGTGGCTCAGGAGCTCCTGGAAACACCATATATTTT
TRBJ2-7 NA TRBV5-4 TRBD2 CASSAGLAGNYEQYF TGTGCCAGCAGCGCGGGACTAGCGGGAAACTACGAGCAGTACTTC
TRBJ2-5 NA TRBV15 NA CATKPGVVETQYF TGTGCCACCAAGCCGGGAGTGGTGGAGACCCAGTACTTC
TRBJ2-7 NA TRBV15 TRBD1 CATSRDAGGEQYF TGTGCCACCAGCAGAGACGCAGGGGGCGAGCAGTACTTC
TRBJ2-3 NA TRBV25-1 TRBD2 CASSERGRGSSTDTQYF TGTGCCAGCAGTGAGCGCGGGAGGGGATCTAGCACAGATACGCAGTATTTT
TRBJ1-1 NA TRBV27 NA CASREAGVNTEAFF TGTGCCAGCAGGGAAGCCGGGGTGAACACTGAAGCTTTCTTT
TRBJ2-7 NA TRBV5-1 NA CASSLNGRSYEQYF TGCGCCAGCAGCTTAAACGGACGCTCCTACGAGCAGTACTTC
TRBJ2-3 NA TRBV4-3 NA CASSQDVGESDTQYF TGCGCCAGCAGCCAGGACGTCGGGGAATCAGATACGCAGTATTTT
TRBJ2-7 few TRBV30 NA CAWERSRLYEQYF TGTGCCTGGGAGCGGAGTCGGCTCTACGAGCAGTACTTC
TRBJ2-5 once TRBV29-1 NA CSVASQETQYF TGCAGCGTTGCCAGCCAAGAGACCCAGTACTTC
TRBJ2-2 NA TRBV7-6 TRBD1 CASSRRQGSGELFF TGTGCCAGCAGCCGAAGACAGGGTTCCGGGGAGCTGTTTTTT
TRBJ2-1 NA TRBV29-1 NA CSAGPLGEQFF TGCAGCGCTGGACCCCTGGGTGAGCAGTTCTTC
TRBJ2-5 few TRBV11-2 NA CASHEGGRETQYF TGTGCCAGCCACGAGGGGGGGAGAGAGACCCAGTACTTC
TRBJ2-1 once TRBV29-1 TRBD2 CSVVPSGYYNEQFF TGCAGCGTTGTCCCTAGCGGATACTACAATGAGCAGTTCTTC
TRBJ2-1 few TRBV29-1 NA CSVLGSHNEQFF TGCAGCGTTCTGGGGTCCCACAATGAGCAGTTCTTC
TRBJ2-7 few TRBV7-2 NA CASSFATGEGYEQYF TGTGCCAGCAGCTTCGCGACAGGGGAGGGCTACGAGCAGTACTTC
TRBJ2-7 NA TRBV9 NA CASSSTRYEQYF TGTGCCAGCAGCTCCACCCGCTACGAGCAGTACTTC
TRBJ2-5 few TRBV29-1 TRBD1 CSATGVGETQYF TGCAGCGCAACAGGGGTTGGCGAGACCCAGTACTTC
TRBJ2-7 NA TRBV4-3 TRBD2 CASSQGVRLAGGNEQYF TGCGCCAGCAGCCAAGGGGTTCGACTAGCGGGAGGAAACGAGCAGTACTTC
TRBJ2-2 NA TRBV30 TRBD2 CAWSAQGLVNTGELFF TGTGCCTGGAGTGCCCAGGGACTAGTGAACACCGGGGAGCTGTTTTTT
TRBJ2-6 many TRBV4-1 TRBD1 CASSRGQDPSSGANVLTF TGCGCCAGCAGCCGAGGACAGGACCCCAGCTCTGGGGCCAACGTCCTGACTTTC
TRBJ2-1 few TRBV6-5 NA CASSPKNEQFF TGTGCCAGCAGTCCGAAGAATGAGCAGTTCTTC
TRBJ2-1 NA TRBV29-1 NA CSVGAVSVYNEQFF TGCAGCGTTGGCGCGGTGTCCGTTTACAATGAGCAGTTCTTC
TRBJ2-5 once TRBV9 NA CASSVGLAQETQYF TGTGCCAGCAGCGTAGGCCTAGCTCAAGAGACCCAGTACTTC